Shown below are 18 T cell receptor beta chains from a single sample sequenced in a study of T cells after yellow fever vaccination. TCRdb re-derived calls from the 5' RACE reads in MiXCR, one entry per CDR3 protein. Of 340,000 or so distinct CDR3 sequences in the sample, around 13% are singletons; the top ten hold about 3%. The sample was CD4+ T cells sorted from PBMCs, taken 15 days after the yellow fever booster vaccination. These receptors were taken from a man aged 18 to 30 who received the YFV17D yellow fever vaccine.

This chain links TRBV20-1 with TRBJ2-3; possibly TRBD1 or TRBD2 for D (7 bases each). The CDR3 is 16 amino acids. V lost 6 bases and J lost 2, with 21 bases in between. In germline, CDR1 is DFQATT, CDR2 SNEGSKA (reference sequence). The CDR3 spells CSAPRGGGFTTDTQYF. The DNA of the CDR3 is TGCAGTGCCCCCAGGGGGGGGGGCTTTACCACAGATACGCAGTATTTT.

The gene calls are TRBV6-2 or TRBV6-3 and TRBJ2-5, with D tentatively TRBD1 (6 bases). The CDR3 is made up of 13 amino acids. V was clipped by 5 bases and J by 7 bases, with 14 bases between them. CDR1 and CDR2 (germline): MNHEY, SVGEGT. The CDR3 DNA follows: TGTGCCAGCAGTAGGACAGTGGTCGGGACCCAGTACTTC. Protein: CASSRTVVGTQYF.

In nucleotides, the CDR3 is TGCAGTGCTAGACCCCGACGGGGGGGCGAGCAGTACTTC. This translates into CSARPRRGGEQYF. The V gene is TRBV20-1, the J gene TRBJ2-7; 8 positions agree with TRBD2. CDR3 length: 13 amino acids. Germline V gene lookup returns CDR1 DFQATT and CDR2 SNEGSKA (reference sequence). J gave up 6 bases and V 2 bases, and 6 bases lay outside the gene matches.

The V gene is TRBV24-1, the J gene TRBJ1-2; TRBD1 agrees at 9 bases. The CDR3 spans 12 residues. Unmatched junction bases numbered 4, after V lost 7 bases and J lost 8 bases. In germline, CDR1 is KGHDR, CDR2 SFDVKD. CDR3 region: CATRDRGGGYTF. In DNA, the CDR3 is TGTGCCACCAGGGACAGGGGCGGCGGCTACACCTTC.

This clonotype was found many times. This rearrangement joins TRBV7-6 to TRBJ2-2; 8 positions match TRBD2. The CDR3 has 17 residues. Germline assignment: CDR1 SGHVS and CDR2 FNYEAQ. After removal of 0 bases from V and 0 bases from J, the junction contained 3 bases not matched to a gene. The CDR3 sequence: CASSLAGGAANTGELFF. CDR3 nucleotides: TGTGCCAGCAGCTTAGCCGGGGGGGCCGCGAACACCGGGGAGCTGTTTTTT. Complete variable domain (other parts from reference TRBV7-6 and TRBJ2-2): GAGVSQSPRYKVTKRGQDVALRCDPISGHVSLYWYRQALGQGPEFLTYFNYEAQQDKSGLPNDRFSAERPEGSISTLTIQRTEQRDSAMYRCASSLAGGAANTGELFFGEGSRLTVL.

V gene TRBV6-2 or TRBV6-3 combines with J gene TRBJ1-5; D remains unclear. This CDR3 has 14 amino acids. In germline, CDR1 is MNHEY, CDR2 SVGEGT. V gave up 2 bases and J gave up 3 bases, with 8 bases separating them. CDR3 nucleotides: TGTGCCAGCAGTTACGGCAGGTACAATCAGCCCCAGCATTTT. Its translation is CASSYGRYNQPQHF.

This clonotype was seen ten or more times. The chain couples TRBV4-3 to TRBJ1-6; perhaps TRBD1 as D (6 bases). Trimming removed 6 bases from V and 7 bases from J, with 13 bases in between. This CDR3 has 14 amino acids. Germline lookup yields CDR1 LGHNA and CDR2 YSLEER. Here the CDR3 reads CASRIGTSNSPLHF. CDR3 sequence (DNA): TGCGCCAGCAGAATCGGGACATCGAATTCACCCCTCCACTTT.

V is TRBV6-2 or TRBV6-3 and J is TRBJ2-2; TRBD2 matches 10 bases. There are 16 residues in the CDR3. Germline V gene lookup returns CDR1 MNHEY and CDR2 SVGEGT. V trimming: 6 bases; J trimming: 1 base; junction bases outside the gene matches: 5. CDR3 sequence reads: CASSIAGGQNTGELFF. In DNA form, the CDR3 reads TGTGCCAGCAGCATAGCGGGGGGCCAGAACACCGGGGAGCTGTTTTTT.

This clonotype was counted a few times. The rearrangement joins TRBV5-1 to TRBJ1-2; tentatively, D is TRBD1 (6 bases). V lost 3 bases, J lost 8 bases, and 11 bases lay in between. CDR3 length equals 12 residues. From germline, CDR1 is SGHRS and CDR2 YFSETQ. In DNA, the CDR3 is TGCGCCAGCAGCTATAACAGGGACGGCTACACCTTC. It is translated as CASSYNRDGYTF.

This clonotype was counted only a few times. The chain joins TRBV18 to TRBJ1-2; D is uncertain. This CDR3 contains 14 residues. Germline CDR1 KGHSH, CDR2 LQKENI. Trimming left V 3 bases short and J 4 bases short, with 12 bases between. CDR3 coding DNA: TGTGCCAGCTCACCCCCGGGAGAATCCTATGGCTACACCTTC. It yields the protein CASSPPGESYGYTF.

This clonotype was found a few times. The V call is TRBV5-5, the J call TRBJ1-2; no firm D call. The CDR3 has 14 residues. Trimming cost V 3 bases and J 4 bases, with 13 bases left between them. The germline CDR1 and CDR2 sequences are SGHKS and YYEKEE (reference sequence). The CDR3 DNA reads TGTGCCAGCAGCTGGGAGGGAAAGGTCTATGGCTACACCTTC. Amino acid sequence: CASSWEGKVYGYTF. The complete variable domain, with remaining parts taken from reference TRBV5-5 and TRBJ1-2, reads DAGVTQSPTHLIKTRGQQVTLRCSPISGHKSVSWYQQVLGQGPQFIFQYYEKEERGRGNFPDRFSARQFPNYSSELNVNALLLGDSALYLCASSWEGKVYGYTFGSGTRLTVV.

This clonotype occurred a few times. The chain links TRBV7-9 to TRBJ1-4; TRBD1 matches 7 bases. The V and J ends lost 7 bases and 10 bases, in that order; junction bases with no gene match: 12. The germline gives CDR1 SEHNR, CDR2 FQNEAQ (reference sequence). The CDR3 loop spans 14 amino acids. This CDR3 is CASTLTGFGRKLFF. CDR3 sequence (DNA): TGTGCCAGCACCCTGACAGGGTTTGGCAGAAAACTGTTTTTT.

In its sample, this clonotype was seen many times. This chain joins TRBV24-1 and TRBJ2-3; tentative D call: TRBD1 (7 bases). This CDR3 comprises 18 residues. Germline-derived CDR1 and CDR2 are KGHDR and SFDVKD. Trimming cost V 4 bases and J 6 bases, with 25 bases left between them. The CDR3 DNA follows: TGTGCCACCAGTGACCGCGGGACAGACACCCAGGGAGCGGATACGCAGTATTTT. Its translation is CATSDRGTDTQGADTQYF.

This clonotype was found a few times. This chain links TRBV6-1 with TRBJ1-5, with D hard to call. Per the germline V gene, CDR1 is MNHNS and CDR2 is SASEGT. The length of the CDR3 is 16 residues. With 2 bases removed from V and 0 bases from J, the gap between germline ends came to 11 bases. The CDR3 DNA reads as TGTGCCAGCAGTGAATTTCTGGGATATAGCAATCAGCCCCAGCATTTT. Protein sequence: CASSEFLGYSNQPQHF.

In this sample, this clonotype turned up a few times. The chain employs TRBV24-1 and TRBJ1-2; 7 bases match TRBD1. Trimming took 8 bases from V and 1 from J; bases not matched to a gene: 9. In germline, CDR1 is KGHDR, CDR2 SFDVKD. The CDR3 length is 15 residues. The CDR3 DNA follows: TGTGCCACCATCTTCACGGGACAGCTTAACTATGGCTACACCTTC. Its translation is CATIFTGQLNYGYTF.

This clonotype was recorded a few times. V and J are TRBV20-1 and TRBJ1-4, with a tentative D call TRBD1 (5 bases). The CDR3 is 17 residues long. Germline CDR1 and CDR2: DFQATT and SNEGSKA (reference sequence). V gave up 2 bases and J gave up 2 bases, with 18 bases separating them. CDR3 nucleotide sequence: TGCAGTGCTAGACCTTTAAGGCCAGGGACCACTAATGAAAAACTGTTTTTT. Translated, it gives CSARPLRPGTTNEKLFF.

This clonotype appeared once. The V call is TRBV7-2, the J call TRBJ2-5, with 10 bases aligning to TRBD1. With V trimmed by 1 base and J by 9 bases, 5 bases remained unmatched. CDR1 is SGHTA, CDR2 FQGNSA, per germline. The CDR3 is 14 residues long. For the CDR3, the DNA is TGTGCCAGCAGCTTAGAGGCCGGGACAGGGGCCCAGTACTTC. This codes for CASSLEAGTGAQYF. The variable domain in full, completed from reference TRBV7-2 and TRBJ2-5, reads GAGVSQSPSNKVTEKGKDVELRCDPISGHTALYWYRQSLGQGLEFLIYFQGNSAPDKSGLPSDRFSAERTGGSVSTLTIQRTQQEDSAVYLCASSLEAGTGAQYFGPGTRLLVL.

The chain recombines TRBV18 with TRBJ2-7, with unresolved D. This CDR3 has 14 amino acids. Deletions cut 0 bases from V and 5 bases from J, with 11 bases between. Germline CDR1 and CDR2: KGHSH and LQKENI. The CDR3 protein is CASSPPPGQDEQYF. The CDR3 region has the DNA TGTGCCAGCTCACCACCGCCGGGCCAGGACGAGCAGTACTTC.